The 8 T cell receptor beta chains below come from one sample, sequenced in a study of Tregs in tolerant kidney transplant recipients. The nonmyeloablative bone marrow transplants came from related graft donors, with transient mixed chimerism. Using immunoSEQ multiplex PCR, the repertoire was profiled, and TCRdb retains in-frame clones only, with some absent. In the table there are about 50,000 clones, roughly 90% of which are singletons. The sample was CD8+ T cells from blood (PBMCs), taken 12 months after the transplant. The receptors here all came from a human patient who received a combined kidney and bone marrow transplant. Some T cells may be provided by the graft donor.

This rearrangement joins TRBV5-4 to TRBJ2-3, with no clear D. The V gene's germline CDR1 is SGHNT and CDR2 YYREEE (reference sequence). The CDR3 is made up of 14 amino acids. V dropped 0 bases and J dropped 2 bases, with 7 bases sitting between them. This chain's CDR3 is CASSLGQNTDTQYF. CDR3 bases: TGTGCCAGCAGCTTGGGACAAAACACAGATACGCAGTATTTT.

The rearrangement links TRBV27 to TRBJ1-4; D perhaps matches TRBD1 (5 bases). CDR3 size: 14 residues. Trimming took off 6 bases at V and 1 base at J, with 9 bases between the two ends. Germline V gene sequence: CDR1 MNHEY, CDR2 SMNVEV (reference sequence). CDR3 in DNA: TGTGCCAGCAGCTGGGGGGGAACTAATGAAAAACTGTTTTTT. Residues: CASSWGGTNEKLFF.

As to this clone: In the same sample, other DNA sequences code for this CDR3. The chain links TRBV19 to TRBJ1-6; D is uncertain. The CDR3 contains 14 residues. V gave up 2 bases and J gave up 8 bases, with 10 bases separating them. Germline V gene lookup returns CDR1 LNHDA and CDR2 SQIVND (reference sequence). DNA of the CDR3: TGTGCCAGTAGTATAAGCTTACGATATTCACCCCTCCACTTT. It yields the protein CASSISLRYSPLHF. The full variable domain, rest sourced from reference TRBV19 and TRBJ1-6, is DGGITQSPKYLFRKEGQNVTLSCEQNLNHDAMYWYRQDPGQGLRLIYYSQIVNDFQKGDIAEGYSVSREKKESFPLTVTSAQKNPTAFYLCASSISLRYSPLHFGNGTRLTVT.

This chain uses TRBV7-3 with TRBJ2-7; D unclear. Trimming shortened V by 4 bases and J by 1 base, and 14 bases separated the two germline ends. In germline, CDR1 is SGHTA, CDR2 FQGTGA. This CDR3 is 15 amino acids long. As DNA, the CDR3 is TGTGCCAGCAGCTACCCTCAGTCTGCATCCTACGAGCAGTACTTC. Its protein is CASSYPQSASYEQYF.

The rearrangement joins TRBV21-1 to TRBJ1-5. TRBV21-1 is shown as a pseudogene. This CDR3 spans 16 amino acids. The CDR3 is CASSKDSVYSNQPQHF. DNA of the CDR3: TGTGCCAGCAGCAAAGATAGCGTTTATAGCAATCAGCCCCAGCATTTT.

This clone was recorded once. At one end, the junction sequence differs from germline, possibly due to a read error. Within the sample, other DNA sequences also encode this same CDR3. This chain links TRBV9 with TRBJ1-6; D is possibly TRBD1 (5 bases). CDR1 is SGDLS and CDR2 is YYNGEE in the germline V gene. The CDR3 totals 17 residues. CDR3 in DNA: TGTGCCAGCAGCGTAGGGGGAGGGGTCGCCTATAATTCCCCCCTCCACTTT. Encoded protein: CASSVGGGVAYNSPLHF.

V usage is TRBV28 and J usage is TRBJ2-2; possibly TRBD1 for D (6 bases). Germline loops: CDR1 MDHEN, CDR2 SYDVKM. Trimming took off 6 bases at V and 2 bases at J, with 13 bases between the two ends. This CDR3 has 15 amino acids. The chain's CDR3 is CASSLRTDNTGELFF. DNA for the CDR3: TGTGCCAGCAGCCTCAGGACAGATAACACCGGGGAGCTGTTTTTT.

V usage is TRBV13 and J usage is TRBJ2-1; possibly TRBD1 for D (6 bases). Trimming took 5 bases from V and 3 from J, leaving 17 bases between them. The CDR3 covers 16 residues. The germline V gene has CDR1 PRHDT and CDR2 FYEKMQ (reference sequence). The CDR3 protein is CASSPEDRPYYNEQFF. The CDR3 DNA sequence: TGTGCCAGCAGCCCCGAAGACAGGCCTTACTACAATGAGCAGTTCTTC.